This entry concerns a single T cell receptor beta chain. These data are taken from a study of blood T cell repertoires in COVID-19. About the study: Sites across the United States, Italy and Spain contributed samples from acute and convalescent COVID-19. The analysed material was cDNA or gDNA that came from T cells, B-cell-depleted T cells, or PBMCs.

Produced via immunoSEQ multiplex PCR; TCRdb's table is partial and in-frame only. The sample shows approximately 170,000 clones, around 90% of them seen only once. The CDR3 loop spans 15 amino acids. V was clipped by 3 bases and J by 10 bases; unmatched bases: 10. Germline V gene sequence: CDR1 SGDLS, CDR2 YYNGEE. The chain joins TRBV9 to TRBJ1-6; 7 bases are a match to TRBD1. The clonotype originates from a woman aged 80 or over with COVID-19, enrolled during active disease. Sequences were obtained from peripheral blood. For the CDR3, the DNA is TGTGCCAGCAGCGCACGGACAGGAGGGAGCTCACCCCTCCACTTT. This codes for CASSARTGGSSPLHF.